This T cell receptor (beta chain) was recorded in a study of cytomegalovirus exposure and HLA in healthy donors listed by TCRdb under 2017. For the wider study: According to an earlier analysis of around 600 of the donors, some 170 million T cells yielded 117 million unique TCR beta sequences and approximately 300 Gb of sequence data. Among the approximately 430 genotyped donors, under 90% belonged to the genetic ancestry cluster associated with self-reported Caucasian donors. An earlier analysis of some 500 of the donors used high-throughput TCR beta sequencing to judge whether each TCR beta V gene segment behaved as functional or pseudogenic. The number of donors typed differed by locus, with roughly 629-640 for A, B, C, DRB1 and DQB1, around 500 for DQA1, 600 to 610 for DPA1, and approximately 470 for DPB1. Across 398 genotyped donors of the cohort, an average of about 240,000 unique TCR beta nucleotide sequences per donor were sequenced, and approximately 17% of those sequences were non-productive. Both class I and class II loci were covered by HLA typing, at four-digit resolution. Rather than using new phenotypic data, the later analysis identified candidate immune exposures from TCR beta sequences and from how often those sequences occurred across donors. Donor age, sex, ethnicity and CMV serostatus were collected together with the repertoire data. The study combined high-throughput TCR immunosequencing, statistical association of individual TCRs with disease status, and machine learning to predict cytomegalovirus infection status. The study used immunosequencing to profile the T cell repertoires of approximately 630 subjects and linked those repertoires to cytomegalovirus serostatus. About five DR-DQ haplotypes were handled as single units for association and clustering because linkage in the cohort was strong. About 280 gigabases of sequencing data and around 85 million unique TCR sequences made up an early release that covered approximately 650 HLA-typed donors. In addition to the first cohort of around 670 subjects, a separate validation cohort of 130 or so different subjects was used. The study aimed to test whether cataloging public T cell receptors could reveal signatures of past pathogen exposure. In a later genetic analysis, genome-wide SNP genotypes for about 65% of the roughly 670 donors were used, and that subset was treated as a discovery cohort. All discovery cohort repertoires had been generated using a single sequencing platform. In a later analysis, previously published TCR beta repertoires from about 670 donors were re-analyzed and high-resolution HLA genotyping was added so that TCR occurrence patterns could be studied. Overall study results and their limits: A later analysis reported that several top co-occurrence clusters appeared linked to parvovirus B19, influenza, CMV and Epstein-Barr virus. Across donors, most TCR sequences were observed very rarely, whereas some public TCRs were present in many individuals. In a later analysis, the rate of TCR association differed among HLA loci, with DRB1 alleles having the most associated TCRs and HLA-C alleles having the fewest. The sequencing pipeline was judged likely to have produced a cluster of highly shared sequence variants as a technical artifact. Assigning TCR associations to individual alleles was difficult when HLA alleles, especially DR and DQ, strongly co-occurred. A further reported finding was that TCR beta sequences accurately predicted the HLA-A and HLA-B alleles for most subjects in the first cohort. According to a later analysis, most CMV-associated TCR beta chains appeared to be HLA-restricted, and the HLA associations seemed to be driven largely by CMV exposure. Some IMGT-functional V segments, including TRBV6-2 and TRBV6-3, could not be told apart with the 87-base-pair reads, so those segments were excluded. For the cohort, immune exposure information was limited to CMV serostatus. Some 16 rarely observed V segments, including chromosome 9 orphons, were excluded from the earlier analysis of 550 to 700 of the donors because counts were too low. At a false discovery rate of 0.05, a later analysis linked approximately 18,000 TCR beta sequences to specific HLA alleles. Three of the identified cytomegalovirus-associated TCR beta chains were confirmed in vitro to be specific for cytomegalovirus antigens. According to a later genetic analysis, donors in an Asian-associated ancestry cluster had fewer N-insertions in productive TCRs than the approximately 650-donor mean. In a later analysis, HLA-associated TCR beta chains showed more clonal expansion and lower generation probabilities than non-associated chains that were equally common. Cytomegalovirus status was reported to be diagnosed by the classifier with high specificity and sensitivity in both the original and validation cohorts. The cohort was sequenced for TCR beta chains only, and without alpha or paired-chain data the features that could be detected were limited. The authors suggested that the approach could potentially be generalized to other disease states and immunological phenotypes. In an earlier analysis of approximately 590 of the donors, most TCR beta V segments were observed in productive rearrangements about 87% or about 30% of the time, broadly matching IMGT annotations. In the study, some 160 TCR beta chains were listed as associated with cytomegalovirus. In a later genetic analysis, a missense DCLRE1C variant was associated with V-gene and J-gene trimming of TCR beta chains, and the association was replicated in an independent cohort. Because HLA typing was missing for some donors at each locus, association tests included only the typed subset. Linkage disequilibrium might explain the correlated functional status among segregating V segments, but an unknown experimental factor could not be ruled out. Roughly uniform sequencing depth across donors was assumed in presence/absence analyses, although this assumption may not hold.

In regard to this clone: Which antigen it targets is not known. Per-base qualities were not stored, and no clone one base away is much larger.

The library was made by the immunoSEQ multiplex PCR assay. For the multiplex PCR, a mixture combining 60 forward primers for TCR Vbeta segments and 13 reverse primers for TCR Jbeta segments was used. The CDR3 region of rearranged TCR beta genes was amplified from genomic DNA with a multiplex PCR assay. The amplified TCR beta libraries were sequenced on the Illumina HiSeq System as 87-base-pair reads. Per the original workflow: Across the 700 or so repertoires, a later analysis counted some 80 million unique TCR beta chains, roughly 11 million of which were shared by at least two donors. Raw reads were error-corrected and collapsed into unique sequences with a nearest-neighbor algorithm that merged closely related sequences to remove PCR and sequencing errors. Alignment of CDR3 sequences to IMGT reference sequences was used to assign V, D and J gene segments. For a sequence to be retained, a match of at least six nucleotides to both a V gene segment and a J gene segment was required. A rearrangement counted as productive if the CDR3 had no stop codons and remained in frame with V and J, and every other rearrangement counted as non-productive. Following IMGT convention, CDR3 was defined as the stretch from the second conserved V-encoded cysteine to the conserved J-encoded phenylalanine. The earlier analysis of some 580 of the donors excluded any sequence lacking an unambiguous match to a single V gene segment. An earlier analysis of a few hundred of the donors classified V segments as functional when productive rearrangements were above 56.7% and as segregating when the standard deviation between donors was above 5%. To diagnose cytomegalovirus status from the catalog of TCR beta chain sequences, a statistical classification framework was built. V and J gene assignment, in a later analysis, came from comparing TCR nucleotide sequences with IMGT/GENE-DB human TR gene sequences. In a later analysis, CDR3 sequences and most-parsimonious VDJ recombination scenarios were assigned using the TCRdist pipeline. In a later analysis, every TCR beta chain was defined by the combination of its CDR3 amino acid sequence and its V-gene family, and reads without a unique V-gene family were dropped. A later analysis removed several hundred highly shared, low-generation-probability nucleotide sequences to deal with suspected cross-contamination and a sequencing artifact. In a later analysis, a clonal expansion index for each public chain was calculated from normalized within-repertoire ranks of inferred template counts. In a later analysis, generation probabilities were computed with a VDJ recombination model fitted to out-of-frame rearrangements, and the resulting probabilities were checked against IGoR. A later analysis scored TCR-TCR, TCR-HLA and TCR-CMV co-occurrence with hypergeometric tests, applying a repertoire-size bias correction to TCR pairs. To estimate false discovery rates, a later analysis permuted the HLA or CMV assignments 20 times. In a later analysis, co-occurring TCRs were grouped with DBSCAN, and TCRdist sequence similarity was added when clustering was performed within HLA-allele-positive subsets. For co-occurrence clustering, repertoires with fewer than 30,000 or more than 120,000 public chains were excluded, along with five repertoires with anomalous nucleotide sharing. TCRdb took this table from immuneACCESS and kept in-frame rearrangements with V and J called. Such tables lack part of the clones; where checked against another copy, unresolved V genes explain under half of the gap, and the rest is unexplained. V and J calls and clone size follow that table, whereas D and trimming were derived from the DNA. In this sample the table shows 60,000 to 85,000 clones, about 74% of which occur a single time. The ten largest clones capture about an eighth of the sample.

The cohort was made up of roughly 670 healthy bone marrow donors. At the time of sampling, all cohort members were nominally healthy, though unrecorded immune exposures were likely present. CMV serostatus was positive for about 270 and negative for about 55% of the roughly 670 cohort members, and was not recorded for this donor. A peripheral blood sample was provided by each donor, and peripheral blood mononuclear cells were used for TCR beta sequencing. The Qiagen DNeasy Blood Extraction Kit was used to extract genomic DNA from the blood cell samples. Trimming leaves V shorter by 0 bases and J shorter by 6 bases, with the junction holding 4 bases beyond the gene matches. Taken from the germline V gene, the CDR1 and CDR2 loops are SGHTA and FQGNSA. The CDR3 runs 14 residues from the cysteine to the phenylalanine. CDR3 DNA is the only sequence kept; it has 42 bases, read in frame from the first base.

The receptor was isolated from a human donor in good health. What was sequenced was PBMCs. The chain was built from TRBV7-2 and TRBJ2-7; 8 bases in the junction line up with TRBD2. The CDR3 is CASSLASGISEQYF. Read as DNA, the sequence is TGTGCCAGCAGCTTAGCTAGCGGGATTTCCGAGCAGTACTTC. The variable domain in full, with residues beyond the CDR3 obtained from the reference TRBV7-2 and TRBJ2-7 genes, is GAGVSQSPSNKVTEKGKDVELRCDPISGHTALYWYRQSLGQGLEFLIYFQGNSAPDKSGLPSDRFSAERTGGSVSTLTIQRTQQEDSAVYLCASSLASGISEQYFGPGTRLTVT.